Below, 7 T cell receptor beta chains from the same sample are listed, as sequenced in a study of cytomegalovirus exposure and HLA in healthy donors. PCR primers comprised 60 Vbeta and 13 Jbeta primers. Generated by immunoSEQ multiplex PCR, the TCRdb table keeps only in-frame clones and is missing some. The sample carries 90,000 to 150,000 clones, roughly 80% recorded once. Sample: PBMCs. The source is a man over 45 in good health and CMV-seropositive.

The CDR3 region is CASSLLWGDQPQHF. DNA of the CDR3: TGTGCCAGCAGTTTATTATGGGGGGATCAGCCCCAGCATTTT. The chain employs TRBV27 and TRBJ1-5; TRBD1 is a possible D gene (5 bases). The CDR3 has 14 residues. The V and J ends lost 1 base and 5 bases respectively, with 9 bases between them. Germline assignment: CDR1 MNHEY and CDR2 SMNVEV (reference sequence).

This clone was seen a single time. V and J are TRBV7-2 and TRBJ2-1, with 12 positions matching TRBD2. Germline CDR1 and CDR2: SGHTA and FQGNSA. The V and J ends lost 3 bases and 4 bases, in that order; junction bases with no gene match: 10. CDR3 length equals 18 residues. The CDR3 region has the DNA TGTGCCAGCAGCTTCCTAGCGGGGGGGAACCGAATTTACAATGAGCAGTTCTTC. Protein product: CASSFLAGGNRIYNEQFF.

The J gene is TRBJ2-2, the V gene TRBV5-1; D gene unclear. V was cut by 2 bases and J by 2 bases, with 7 bases left in between. The germline V gene has CDR1 SGHRS and CDR2 YFSETQ. The CDR3 is 14 amino acids. The CDR3 loop is CASSFLSNTGELFF. The CDR3 region has the DNA TGCGCCAGCAGCTTTCTGTCCAACACCGGGGAGCTGTTTTTT.

The rearrangement uses TRBV9 and TRBJ2-7; 7 bases map to TRBD1. V shed 3 bases and J 6 bases; nucleotides not matched to a gene: 9. Germline V CDR1 and CDR2: SGDLS, YYNGEE. The CDR3 runs to 14 residues. DNA of the CDR3: TGTGCCAGCAGCGCTCGGACAGGCTTCCCCGAGCAGTACTTC. Its translation is CASSARTGFPEQYF. Filled out from reference TRBV9 and TRBJ2-7, the complete variable domain reads DSGVTQTPKHLITATGQRVTLRCSPRSGDLSVYWYQQSLDQGLQFLIQYYNGEERAKGNILERFSAQQFPDLHSELNLSSLELGDSALYFCASSARTGFPEQYFGPGTRLTVT.

This chain links TRBV4-1 with TRBJ2-3; 7 bases align to TRBD1. V gave up 5 bases and J gave up 2 bases; unmatched junction bases: 10. This CDR3 has 16 residues. Germline CDR1 reads MGHRA; CDR2 reads YSYEKL. CDR3 DNA: TGCGCCAGCAGCGACCCGGACAGGCATCACACAGATACGCAGTATTTT. Residues: CASSDPDRHHTDTQYF.

This clone is a singleton in its sample. The chain joins TRBV5-1 to TRBJ1-6; perhaps TRBD1 as D (5 bases). V was pared by 6 bases and J by 10 bases, with 17 bases between. Germline values: CDR1 SGHRS, CDR2 YFSETQ. CDR3 length: 14 residues. Here the CDR3 reads CASTFGQGGSPLHF. CDR3 DNA: TGCGCCAGCACTTTTGGGCAGGGAGGCTCACCCCTCCACTTT.

The V and J genes are TRBV18 and TRBJ2-3, with D maybe TRBD2 (5 bases). The CDR3 totals 15 residues. V shed 6 bases and J shed 4 bases, with 17 bases lying between them. Per the germline V gene, CDR1 is KGHSH and CDR2 is LQKENI. The CDR3 nucleotides read TGTGCCAGCTCCCCGGCCAATTCGAGGGCAGATACGCAGTATTTT. This sequence encodes CASSPANSRADTQYF.